There are a few counts of the clone carrying this TCR beta chain. The data derive from a study of patients and donors after allogeneic stem cell transplantation. In germline, CDR1 is DFQATT, CDR2 SNEGSKA (reference sequence). The CDR3 consists of 13 residues. V shed 2 bases and J shed 4 bases, with 11 bases lying between them. TCRdb processed the RT-PCR reads anew with MiXCR; each CDR3 protein has one entry. The sample lists about 400,000 distinct CDR3 sequences; roughly 17% were seen once. The clonotype originates from a human donor who was either an allogeneic HSCT recipient or a stem cell or donor lymphocyte infusion donor (not recorded which). It is not recorded whose cells these are; they may come from a transplant donor. The sequencing input was blood, either unsorted or a sorted T cell fraction (not recorded which). The V gene is TRBV20-1, the J gene TRBJ2-5; D ambiguous. CDR3 protein: CSARYSGRETQYF. CDR3 in DNA: TGCAGTGCTAGATACAGTGGGCGAGAGACCCAGTACTTC.